Below, 9 T cell receptor beta chains from the same sample are listed, as sequenced in a study of T cells after yellow fever vaccination. One entry per CDR3 protein results from TCRdb running MiXCR on the 5' RACE reads. The profile shows more than 350,000 distinct CDR3 sequences, roughly 10% of them singletons. Specimen: PBMCs, collected on the day of the first yellow fever vaccination. The receptors derive from a man younger than 35 who received the YFV17D yellow fever vaccine.

This clonotype has only a few counts. The CDR3 here is CASSGIWETQYF. The CDR3 DNA sequence: TGTGCCAGCAGTGGGATTTGGGAGACCCAGTACTTC. The rearrangement uses TRBV12-3 or TRBV12-4 and TRBJ2-5; no clear D. V shed 5 bases and J shed 5 bases, with 9 bases lying between them. The CDR3 runs 12 residues.

Only a few counts were recorded for this clonotype. The V call is TRBV29-1, the J call TRBJ1-1, with 9 bases fitting TRBD1. The CDR3 loop spans 13 amino acids. V was pared by 7 bases and J by 6 bases, with 9 bases of the junction left unmatched. The germline V gene has CDR1 SQVTM and CDR2 ANQGSEA. The CDR3 DNA reads as TGCAGCGGGGGACAGGGTTGGGGGTCTGAAGCTTTCTTT. Residues: CSGGQGWGSEAFF.

The V gene is TRBV5-1, the J gene TRBJ2-1; D not certain. The CDR3 contains 16 residues. CDR1 is SGHRS, CDR2 YFSETQ, per germline. The V and J ends lost 1 base and 0 bases respectively, with 11 bases between them. The CDR3 loop reads CASSLLLFSSYNEQFF. The DNA of the CDR3 is TGCGCCAGCAGCTTGCTTTTGTTTAGCTCCTACAATGAGCAGTTCTTC.

In this sample, this clonotype turned up a few times. This rearrangement joins TRBV20-1 to TRBJ2-3, with TRBD2 matching 11 bases. The trim removed 2 bases at V and 4 bases at J, leaving 5 bases unmatched. The CDR3 length is 15 residues. Germline V gene lookup returns CDR1 DFQATT and CDR2 SNEGSKA (reference sequence). CDR3 sequence reads: CSARPPSGGSDTQYF. CDR3 nucleotide sequence: TGCAGTGCTAGACCCCCTAGCGGGGGGTCAGATACGCAGTATTTT.

The chain has TRBV7-9 and TRBJ1-4; D unclear. The V end lost 4 bases, the J end lost 3 bases, and 6 bases lay between the germline ends. The CDR3 covers 13 residues. The V gene's germline CDR1 is SEHNR and CDR2 FQNEAQ (reference sequence). For the CDR3, the DNA is TGTGCCAGCAGCTCTCACGCTAATGAAAAACTGTTTTTT. Amino acids: CASSSHANEKLFF.

V gene TRBV7-9 combines with J gene TRBJ2-7, with TRBD1 as a possible D gene (6 bases). CDR1 is SEHNR and CDR2 is FQNEAQ in the germline V gene (reference sequence). V shed 6 bases and J shed 3 bases, with 15 bases lying between them. There are 14 residues in the CDR3. DNA for the CDR3: TGTGCCAGCAGGCGCGGATCGGACAGCTACGAGCAGTACTTC. As protein: CASRRGSDSYEQYF. The variable domain in full, completed from reference TRBV7-9 and TRBJ2-7, reads DTGVSQNPRHKITKRGQNVTFRCDPISEHNRLYWYRQTLGQGPEFLTYFQNEAQLEKSRLLSDRFSAERPKGSFSTLEIQRTEQGDSAMYLCASRRGSDSYEQYFGPGTRLTVT.

The rearrangement uses TRBV4-1 and TRBJ2-3; D possibly matches TRBD1 or TRBD2 (5 bases each). The CDR3 loop spans 17 amino acids. The V gene's germline CDR1 is MGHRA and CDR2 YSYEKL. V was trimmed by 0 bases and J by 0 bases, leaving 13 bases between them. The CDR3 loop is CASSQEGVATSTDTQYF. The CDR3 coding sequence is TGCGCCAGCAGCCAAGAGGGGGTAGCGACTAGCACAGATACGCAGTATTTT.

The chain is built from TRBV20-1 and TRBJ2-5; 7 bases fit TRBD2. The CDR3 loop spans 14 amino acids. CDR1 is DFQATT, CDR2 SNEGSKA, per germline (reference sequence). The V gene end was trimmed by 0 bases and the J gene end by 2 bases; junction bases not matched to a gene: 3. In nucleotides, the CDR3 is TGCAGTGCTAGAGAGGGGGACTATCAAGAGACCCAGTACTTC. This encodes CSAREGDYQETQYF.

This clonotype was detected only a few times. This chain joins TRBV5-1 and TRBJ2-2; D is ambiguous. The germline CDR1 and CDR2 sequences are SGHRS and YFSETQ. Trimming shortened V by 7 bases and J by 7 bases, and 14 bases separated the two germline ends. This CDR3 spans 13 amino acids. CDR3 in DNA: TGCGCCAGCCGGCCAGGTCCGAACGGGGAGCTGTTTTTT. Translation: CASRPGPNGELFF.